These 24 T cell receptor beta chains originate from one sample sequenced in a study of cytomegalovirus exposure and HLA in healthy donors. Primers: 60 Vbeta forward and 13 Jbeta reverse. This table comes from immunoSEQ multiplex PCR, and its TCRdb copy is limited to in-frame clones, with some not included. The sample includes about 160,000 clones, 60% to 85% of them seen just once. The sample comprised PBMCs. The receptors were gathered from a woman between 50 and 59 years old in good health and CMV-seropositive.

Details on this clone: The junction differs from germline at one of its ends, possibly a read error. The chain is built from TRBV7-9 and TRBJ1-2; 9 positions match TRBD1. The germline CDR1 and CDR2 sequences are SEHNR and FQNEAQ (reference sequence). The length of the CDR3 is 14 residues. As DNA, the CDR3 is TGTGCCAGCAGCTTAGTTCGATCGGACAGGGGCTTCTCCTTC. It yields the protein CASSLVRSDRGFSF.

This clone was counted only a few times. In DNA form, the CDR3 reads TGTGCCATCAGTGGAGGGGACAGGGCGAACACTGAAGCTTTCTTT. This sequence encodes CAISGGDRANTEAFF. V gene TRBV10-3 combines with J gene TRBJ1-1, with 9 positions matching TRBD1. CDR1 and CDR2 from the germline V gene are ENHRY and SYGVKD. The V segment lost 4 bases and the J segment 1 base; nucleotides outside the gene matches: 4. The CDR3 spans 15 residues.

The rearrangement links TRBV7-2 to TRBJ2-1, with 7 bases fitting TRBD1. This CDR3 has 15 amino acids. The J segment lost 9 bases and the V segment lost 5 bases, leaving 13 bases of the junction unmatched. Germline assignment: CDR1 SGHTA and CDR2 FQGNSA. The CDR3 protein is CASSLIDRADGEQFF. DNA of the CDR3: TGTGCCAGCAGCCTTATTGACAGGGCAGATGGTGAGCAGTTCTTC. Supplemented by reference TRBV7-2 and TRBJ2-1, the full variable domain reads GAGVSQSPSNKVTEKGKDVELRCDPISGHTALYWYRQSLGQGLEFLIYFQGNSAPDKSGLPSDRFSAERTGGSVSTLTIQRTQQEDSAVYLCASSLIDRADGEQFFGPGTRLTVL.

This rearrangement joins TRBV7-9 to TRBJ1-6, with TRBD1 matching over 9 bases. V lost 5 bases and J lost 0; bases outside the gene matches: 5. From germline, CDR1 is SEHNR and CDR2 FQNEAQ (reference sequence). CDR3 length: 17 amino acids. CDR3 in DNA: TGTGCCAGCAGCGACGGGACAGGGAGCTCCTATAATTCACCCCTCCACTTT. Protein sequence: CASSDGTGSSYNSPLHF.

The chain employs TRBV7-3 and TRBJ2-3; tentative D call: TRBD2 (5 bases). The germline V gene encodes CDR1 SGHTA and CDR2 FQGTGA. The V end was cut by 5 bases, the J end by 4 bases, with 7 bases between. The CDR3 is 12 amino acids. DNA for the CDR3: TGTGCCAGCAGCCTAGCATCAGATACGCAGTATTTT. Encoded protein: CASSLASDTQYF.

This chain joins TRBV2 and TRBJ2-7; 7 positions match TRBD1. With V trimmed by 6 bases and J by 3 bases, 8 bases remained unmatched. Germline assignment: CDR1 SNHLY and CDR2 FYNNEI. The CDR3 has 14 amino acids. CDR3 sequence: CASSGTVTRYEQYF. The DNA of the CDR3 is TGTGCCAGCAGCGGGACAGTAACCCGCTACGAGCAGTACTTC.

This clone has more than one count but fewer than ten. CDR3 sequence reads: CSARAGSKQYF. DNA of the CDR3: TGCAGTGCTCGAGCTGGTTCTAAGCAGTACTTC. This rearrangement joins TRBV20-1 to TRBJ2-7; D not certain. This CDR3 spans 11 amino acids. Germline CDR1 DFQATT, CDR2 SNEGSKA (reference sequence). The V end was cut by 5 bases, the J end by 8 bases, with 13 bases between.

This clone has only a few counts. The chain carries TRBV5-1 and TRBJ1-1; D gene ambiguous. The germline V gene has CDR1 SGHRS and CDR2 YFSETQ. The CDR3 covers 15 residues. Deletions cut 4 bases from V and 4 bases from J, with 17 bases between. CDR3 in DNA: TGCGCCAGCAGCGCCCGAGCGGGTAGTGGCACTGAAGCTTTCTTT. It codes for CASSARAGSGTEAFF.

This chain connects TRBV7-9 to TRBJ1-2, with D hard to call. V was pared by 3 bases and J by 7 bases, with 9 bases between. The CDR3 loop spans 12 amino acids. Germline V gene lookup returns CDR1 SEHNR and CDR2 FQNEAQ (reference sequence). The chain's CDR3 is CASSFSETGYTF. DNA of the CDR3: TGTGCCAGCAGCTTTTCAGAAACTGGCTACACCTTC.

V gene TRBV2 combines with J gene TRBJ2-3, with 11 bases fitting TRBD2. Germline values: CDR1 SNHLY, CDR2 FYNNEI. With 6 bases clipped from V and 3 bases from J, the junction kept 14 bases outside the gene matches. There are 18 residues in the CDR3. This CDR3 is CASRMGLSGGASTDTQYF. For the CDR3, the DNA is TGTGCCAGCAGAATGGGGCTTAGCGGGGGGGCGAGTACAGATACGCAGTATTTT.

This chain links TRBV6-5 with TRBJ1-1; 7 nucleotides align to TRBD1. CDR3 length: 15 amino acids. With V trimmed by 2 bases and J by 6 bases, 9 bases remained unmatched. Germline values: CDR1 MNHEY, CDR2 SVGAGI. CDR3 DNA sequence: TGTGCCAGCAGTTACGACAGGACAGGCAAGGCTGAAGCTTTCTTT. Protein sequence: CASSYDRTGKAEAFF.

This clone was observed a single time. The CDR3 sequence: CASSQERSSYEQYF. The DNA for the CDR3 is TGTGCCAGCTCACAGGAGAGGAGCTCCTACGAGCAGTACTTC. The chain couples TRBV2 to TRBJ2-7, with D perhaps matching TRBD1 (5 bases). Trimming cost V 8 bases and J 0 bases, with 14 bases left between them. CDR1 SNHLY and CDR2 FYNNEI come from the germline V gene. The CDR3 is 14 amino acids.

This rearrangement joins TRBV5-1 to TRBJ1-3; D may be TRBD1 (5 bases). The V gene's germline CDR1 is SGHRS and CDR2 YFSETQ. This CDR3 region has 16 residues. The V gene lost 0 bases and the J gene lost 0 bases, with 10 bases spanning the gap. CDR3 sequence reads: CASSLEGASSGNTIYF. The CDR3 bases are TGCGCCAGCAGCTTGGAAGGGGCCTCCTCTGGAAACACCATATATTTT.

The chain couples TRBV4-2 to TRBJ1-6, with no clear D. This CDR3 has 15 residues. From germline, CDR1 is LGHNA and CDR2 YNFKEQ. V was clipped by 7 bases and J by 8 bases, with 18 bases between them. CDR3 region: CASTNSGGLDSPLHF. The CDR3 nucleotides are TGTGCCAGCACCAATTCAGGAGGCTTAGATTCACCCCTCCACTTT.

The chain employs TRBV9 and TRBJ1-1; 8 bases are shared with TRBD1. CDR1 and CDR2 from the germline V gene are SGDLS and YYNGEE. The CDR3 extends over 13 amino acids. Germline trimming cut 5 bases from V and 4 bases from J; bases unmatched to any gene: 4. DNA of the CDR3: TGTGCCAGCAGACAGGGGGATCCCACTGAAGCTTTCTTT. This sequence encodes CASRQGDPTEAFF.

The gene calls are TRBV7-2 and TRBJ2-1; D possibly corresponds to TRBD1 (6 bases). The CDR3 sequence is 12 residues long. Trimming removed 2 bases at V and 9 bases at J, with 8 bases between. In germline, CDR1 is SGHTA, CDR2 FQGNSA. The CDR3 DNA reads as TGTGCCAGCAGCTTACAGGGGAGTGAGCAGTTCTTC. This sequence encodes CASSLQGSEQFF.

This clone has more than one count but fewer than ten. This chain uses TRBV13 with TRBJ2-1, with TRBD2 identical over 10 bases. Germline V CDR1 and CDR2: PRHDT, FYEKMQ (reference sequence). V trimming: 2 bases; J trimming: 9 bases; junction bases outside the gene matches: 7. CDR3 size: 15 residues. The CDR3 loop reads CASSLRAGGPIEQFF. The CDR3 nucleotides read TGTGCCAGCAGCTTACGAGCGGGGGGGCCTATTGAGCAGTTCTTC.

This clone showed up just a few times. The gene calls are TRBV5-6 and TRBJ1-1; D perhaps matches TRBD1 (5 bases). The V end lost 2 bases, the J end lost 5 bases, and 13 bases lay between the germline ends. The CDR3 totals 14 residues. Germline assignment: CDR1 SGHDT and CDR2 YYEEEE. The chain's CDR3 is CASSFGVGATEAFF. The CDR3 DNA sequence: TGTGCCAGCAGCTTTGGTGTAGGGGCTACTGAAGCTTTCTTT.

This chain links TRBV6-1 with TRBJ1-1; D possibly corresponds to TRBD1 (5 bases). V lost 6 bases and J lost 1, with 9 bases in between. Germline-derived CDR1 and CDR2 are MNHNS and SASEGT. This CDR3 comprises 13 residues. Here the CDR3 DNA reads TGTGCCAGCAGACTGGGGGGGAACACTGAAGCTTTCTTT. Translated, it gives CASRLGGNTEAFF.

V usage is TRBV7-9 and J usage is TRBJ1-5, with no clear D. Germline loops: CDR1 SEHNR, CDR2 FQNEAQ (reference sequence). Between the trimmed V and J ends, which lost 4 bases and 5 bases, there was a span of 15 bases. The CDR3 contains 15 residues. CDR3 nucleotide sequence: TGTGCCAGCAGCTCCGGGTTTCTGTCCGATCAGCCCCAGCATTTT. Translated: CASSSGFLSDQPQHF.

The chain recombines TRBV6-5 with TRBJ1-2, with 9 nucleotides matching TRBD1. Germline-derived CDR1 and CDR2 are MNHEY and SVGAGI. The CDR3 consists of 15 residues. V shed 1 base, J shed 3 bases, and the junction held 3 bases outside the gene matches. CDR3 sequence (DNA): TGTGCCAGCAGTTACTTAACAGGGGGCGACTATGGCTACACCTTC. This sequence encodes CASSYLTGGDYGYTF.

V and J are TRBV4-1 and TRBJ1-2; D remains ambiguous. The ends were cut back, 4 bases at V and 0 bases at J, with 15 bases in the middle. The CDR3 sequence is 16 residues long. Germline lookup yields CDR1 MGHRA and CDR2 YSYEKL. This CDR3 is CASSPSGAAANYGYTF. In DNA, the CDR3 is TGCGCCAGCAGCCCCAGCGGAGCAGCGGCTAACTATGGCTACACCTTC.

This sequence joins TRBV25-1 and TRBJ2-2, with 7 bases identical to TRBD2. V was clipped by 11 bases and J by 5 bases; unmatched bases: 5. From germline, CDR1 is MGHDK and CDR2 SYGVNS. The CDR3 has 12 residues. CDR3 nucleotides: TGTGCCGTGGGAGGGTCAACCGGGGAGCTGTTTTTT. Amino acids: CAVGGSTGELFF.

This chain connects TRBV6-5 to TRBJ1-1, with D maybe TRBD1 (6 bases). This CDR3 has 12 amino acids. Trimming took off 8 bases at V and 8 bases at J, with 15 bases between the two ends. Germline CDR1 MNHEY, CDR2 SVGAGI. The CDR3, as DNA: TGTGCCAGCGTTACTCGCAGGGGCGAAGCTTTCTTT. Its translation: CASVTRRGEAFF.